Listed here is a single T cell receptor beta chain. No antigen is known for it. No CMV serostatus entry exists for this donor. Between the trimmed V and J ends, which lost 3 bases and 6 bases, there was a span of 12 bases. CDR3 length equals 14 residues. Germline V lookup: CDR1 MGHRA, CDR2 YSYEKL. This sample is drawn from a study of cytomegalovirus exposure and HLA in healthy donors. Study-level points and caveats: Later on, a genetic analysis was performed. It linked a missense variant in DCLRE1C with V- and J-gene trimming of TCR beta. Cytomegalovirus status, reportedly, was diagnosed with high specificity and sensitivity by the classifier.

60 Vbeta and 13 Jbeta primers were used in PCR. Authors' analysis steps: Approximately 12 million of the about 80 million unique TCR beta chains counted in a later analysis were shared. Sequencing was performed with immunoSEQ multiplex PCR; in TCRdb, only in-frame clones are kept and a portion is missing. The DNA was the basis for D and trimming; V, J and clone size are from that table. Found here are 200,000 to 250,000 clones, 85% of them singletons; the top ten hold 1% to 1.5%. The receptor was derived from a human donor in good health. Sample: PBMCs. The V call is TRBV4-1, the J call TRBJ2-1; D is unresolved. CDR3 nucleotides: TGCGCCAGCAGCCACCCAGGCGCAGTCAATGAGCAGTTCTTC. It specifies CASSHPGAVNEQFF.